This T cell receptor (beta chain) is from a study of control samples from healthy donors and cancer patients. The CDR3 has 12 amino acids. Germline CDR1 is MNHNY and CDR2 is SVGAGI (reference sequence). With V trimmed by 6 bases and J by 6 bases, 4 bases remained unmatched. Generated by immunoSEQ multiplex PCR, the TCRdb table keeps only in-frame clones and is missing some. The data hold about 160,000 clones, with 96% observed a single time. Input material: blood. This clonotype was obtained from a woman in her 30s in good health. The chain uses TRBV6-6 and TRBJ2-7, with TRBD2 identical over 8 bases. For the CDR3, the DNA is TGTGCCAGCAGCCCGACTAGCGCCGAGCAGTACTTC. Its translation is CASSPTSAEQYF.